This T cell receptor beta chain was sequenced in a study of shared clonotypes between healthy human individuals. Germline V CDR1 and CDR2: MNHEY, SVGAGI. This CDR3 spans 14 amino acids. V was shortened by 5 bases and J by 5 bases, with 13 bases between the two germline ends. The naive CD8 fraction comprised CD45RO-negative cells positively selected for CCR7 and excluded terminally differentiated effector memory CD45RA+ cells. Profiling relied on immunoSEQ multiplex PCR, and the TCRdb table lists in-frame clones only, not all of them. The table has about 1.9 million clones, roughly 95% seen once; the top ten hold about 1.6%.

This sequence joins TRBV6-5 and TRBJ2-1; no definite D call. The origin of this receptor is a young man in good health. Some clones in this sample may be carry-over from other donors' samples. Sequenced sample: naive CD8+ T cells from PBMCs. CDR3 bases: TGTGCCAGCAGTGTACGAGGTTATAACAATGAGCAGTTCTTC. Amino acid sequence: CASSVRGYNNEQFF.